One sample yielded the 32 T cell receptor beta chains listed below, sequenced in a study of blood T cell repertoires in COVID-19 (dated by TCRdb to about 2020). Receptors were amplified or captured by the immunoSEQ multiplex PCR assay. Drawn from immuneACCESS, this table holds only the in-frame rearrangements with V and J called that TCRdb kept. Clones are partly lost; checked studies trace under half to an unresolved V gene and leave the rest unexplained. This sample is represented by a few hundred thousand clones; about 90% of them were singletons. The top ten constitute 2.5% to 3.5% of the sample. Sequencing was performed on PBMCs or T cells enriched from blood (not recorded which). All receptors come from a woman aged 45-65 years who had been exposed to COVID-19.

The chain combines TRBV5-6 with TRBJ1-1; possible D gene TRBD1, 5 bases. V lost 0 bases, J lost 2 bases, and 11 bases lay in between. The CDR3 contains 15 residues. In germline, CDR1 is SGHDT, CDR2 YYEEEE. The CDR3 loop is CASSLAGGSNTEAFF. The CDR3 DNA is TGTGCCAGCAGCTTGGCCGGGGGAAGTAACACTGAAGCTTTCTTT.

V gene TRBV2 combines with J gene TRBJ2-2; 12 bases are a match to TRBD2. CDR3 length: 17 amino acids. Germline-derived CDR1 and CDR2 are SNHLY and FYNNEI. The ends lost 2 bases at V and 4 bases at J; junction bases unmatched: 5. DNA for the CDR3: TGTGCCAGCAGTGAACCTAGCGGGGGGGCTAGCACCGGGGAGCTGTTTTTT. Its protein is CASSEPSGGASTGELFF.

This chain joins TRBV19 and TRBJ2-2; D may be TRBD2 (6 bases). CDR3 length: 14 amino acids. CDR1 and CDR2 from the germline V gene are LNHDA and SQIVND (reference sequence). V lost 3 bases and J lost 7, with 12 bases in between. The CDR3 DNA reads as TGTGCCAGTAGTATGACCCCCGGGGGCGGGGAGCTGTTTTTT. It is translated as CASSMTPGGGELFF.

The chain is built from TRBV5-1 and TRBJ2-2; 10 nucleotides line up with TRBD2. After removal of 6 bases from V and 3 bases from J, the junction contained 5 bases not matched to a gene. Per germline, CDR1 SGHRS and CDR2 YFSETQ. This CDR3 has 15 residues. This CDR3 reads CASTRGTSDTGELFF. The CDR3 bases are TGCGCCAGCACCAGGGGGACTAGCGACACCGGGGAGCTGTTTTTT.

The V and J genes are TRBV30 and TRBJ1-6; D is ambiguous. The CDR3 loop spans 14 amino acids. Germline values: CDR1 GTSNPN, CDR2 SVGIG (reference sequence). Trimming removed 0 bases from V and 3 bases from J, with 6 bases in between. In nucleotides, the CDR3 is TGTGCCTGGAGTGTTTTAATCTATAATTCACCCCTCCACTTT. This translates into CAWSVLIYNSPLHF.

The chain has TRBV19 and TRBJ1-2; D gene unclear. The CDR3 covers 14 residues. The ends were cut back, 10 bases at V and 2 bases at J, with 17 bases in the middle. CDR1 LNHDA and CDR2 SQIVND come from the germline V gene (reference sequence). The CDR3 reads CATRVGTFNYGYTF. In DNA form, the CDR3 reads TGTGCCACCCGGGTCGGCACCTTCAACTATGGCTACACCTTC.

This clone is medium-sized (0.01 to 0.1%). The CDR3 sequence is CASSEGQGKSYEQYF. As DNA, the CDR3 is TGTGCCAGCAGTGAAGGACAGGGGAAATCTTACGAGCAGTACTTC. The V and J genes are TRBV6-1 and TRBJ2-7, with 8 bases that match TRBD1. This CDR3 contains 15 residues. With V trimmed by 1 base and J by 4 bases, 6 bases remained unmatched. Germline lookup yields CDR1 MNHNS and CDR2 SASEGT.

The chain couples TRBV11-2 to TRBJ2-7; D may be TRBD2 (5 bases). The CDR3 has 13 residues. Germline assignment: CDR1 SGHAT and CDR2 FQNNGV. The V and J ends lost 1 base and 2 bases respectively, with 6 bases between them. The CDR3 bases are TGTGCCAGCAGCTTAGCGGGGACCTACGAGCAGTACTTC. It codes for CASSLAGTYEQYF.

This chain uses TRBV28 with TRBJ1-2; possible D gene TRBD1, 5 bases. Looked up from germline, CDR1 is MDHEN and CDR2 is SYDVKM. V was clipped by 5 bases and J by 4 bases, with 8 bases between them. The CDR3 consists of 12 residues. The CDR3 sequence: CASSGGGYGYTF. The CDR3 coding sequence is TGTGCCAGCAGTGGCGGGGGCTATGGCTACACCTTC.

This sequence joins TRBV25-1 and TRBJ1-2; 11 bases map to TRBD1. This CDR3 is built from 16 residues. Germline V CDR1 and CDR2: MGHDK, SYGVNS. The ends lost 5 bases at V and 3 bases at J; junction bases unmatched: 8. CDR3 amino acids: CASSTAPGQGDYGYTF. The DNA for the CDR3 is TGTGCCAGCAGTACGGCCCCGGGACAGGGGGACTATGGCTACACCTTC.

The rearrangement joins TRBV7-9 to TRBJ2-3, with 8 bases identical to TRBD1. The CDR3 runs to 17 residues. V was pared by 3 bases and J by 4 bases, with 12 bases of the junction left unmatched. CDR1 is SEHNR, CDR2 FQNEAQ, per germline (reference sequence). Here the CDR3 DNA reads TGTGCCAGCAGCTTGACAGGGGCGGCCCAAGGGGCAGATACGCAGTATTTT. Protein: CASSLTGAAQGADTQYF.

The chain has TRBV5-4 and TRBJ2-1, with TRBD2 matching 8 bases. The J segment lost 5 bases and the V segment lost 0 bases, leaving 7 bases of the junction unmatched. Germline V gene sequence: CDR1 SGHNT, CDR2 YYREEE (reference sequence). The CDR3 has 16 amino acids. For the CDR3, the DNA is TGTGCCAGCAGCTTGGGGCGGGGGGATCCCCACAATGAGCAGTTCTTC. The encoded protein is CASSLGRGDPHNEQFF.

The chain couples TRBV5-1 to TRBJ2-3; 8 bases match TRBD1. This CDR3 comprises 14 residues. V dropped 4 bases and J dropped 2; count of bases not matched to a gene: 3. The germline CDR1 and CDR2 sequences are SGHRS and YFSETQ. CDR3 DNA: TGCGCCAGCAGCCTGACAGGGGACACAGATACGCAGTATTTT. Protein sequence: CASSLTGDTDTQYF.

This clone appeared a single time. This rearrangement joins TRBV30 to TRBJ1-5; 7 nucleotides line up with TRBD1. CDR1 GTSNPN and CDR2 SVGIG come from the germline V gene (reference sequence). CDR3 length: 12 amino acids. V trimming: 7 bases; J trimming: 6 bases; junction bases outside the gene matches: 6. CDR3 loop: CAYNRGGQPQHF. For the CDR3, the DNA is TGTGCCTATAACAGGGGTGGTCAGCCCCAGCATTTT.

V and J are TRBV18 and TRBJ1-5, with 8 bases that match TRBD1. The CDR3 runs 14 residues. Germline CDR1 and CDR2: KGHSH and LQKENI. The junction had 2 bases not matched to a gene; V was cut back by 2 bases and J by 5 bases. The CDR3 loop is CASSPTGGHQPQHF. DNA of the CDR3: TGTGCCAGCTCACCAACAGGGGGTCATCAGCCCCAGCATTTT.

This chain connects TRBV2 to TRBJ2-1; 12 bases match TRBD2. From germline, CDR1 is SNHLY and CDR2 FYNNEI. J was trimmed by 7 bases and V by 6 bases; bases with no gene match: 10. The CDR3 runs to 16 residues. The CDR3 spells CASSRGLAGRMNEQFF. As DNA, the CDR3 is TGTGCCAGCAGCCGAGGACTAGCGGGGAGAATGAATGAGCAGTTCTTC.

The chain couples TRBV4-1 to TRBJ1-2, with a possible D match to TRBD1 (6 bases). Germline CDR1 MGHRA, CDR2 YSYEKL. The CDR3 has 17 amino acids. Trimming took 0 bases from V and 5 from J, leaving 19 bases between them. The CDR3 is CASSQESESRGVYGYTF. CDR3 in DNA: TGCGCCAGCAGCCAAGAGAGTGAGAGCAGGGGTGTGTATGGCTACACCTTC.

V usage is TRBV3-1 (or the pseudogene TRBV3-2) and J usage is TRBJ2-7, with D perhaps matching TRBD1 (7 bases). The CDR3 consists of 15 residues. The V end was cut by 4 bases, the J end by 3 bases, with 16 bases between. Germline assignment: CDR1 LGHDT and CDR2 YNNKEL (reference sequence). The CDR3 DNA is TGTGCCAGCAGCCCCGGGGGCCAGGGGGGCTACGAGCAGTACTTC. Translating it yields CASSPGGQGGYEQYF.

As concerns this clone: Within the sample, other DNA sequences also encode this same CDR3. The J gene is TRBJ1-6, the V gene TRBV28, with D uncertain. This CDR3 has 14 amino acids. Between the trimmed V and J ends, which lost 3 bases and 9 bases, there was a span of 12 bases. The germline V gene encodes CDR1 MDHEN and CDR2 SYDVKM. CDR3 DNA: TGTGCCAGCAGTTTTTCAACTAGAGGTTCACCCCTCCACTTT. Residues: CASSFSTRGSPLHF.

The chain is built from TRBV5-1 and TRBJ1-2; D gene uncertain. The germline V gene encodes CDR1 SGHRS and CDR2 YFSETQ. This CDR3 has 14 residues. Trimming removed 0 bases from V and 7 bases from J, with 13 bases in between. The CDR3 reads CASSLESHNGGYTF. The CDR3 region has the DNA TGCGCCAGCAGCTTGGAAAGTCATAACGGTGGCTACACCTTC.

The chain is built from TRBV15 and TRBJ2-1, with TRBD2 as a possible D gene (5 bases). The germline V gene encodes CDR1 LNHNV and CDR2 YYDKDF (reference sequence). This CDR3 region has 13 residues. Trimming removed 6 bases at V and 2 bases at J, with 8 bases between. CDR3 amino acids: CATRTRAYNEQFF. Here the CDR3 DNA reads TGTGCCACCAGAACTAGGGCCTACAATGAGCAGTTCTTC.

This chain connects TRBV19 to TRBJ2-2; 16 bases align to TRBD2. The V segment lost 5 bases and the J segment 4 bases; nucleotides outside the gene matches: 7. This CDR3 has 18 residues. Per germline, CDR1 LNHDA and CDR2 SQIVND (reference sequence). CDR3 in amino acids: CASSPLGTSGGATGELFF. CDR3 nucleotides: TGTGCCAGTAGTCCCCTCGGGACTAGCGGGGGGGCCACCGGGGAGCTGTTTTTT.

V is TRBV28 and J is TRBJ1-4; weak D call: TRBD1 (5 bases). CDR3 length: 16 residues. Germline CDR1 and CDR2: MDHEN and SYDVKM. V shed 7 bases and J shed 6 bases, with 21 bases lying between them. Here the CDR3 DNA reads TGTGCCAGCACCTCTCCCCGGGGGTTGAGGGATGAAAAACTGTTTTTT. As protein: CASTSPRGLRDEKLFF. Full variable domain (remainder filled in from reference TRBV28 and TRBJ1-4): DVKVTQSSRYLVKRTGEKVFLECVQDMDHENMFWYRQDPGLGLRLIYFSYDVKMKEKGDIPEGYSVSREKKERFSLILESASTNQTSMYLCASTSPRGLRDEKLFFGSGTQLSVL.

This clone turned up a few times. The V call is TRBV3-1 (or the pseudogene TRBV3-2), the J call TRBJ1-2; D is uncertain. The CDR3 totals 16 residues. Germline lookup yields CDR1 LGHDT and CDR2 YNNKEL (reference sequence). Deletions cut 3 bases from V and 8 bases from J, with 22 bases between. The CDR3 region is CASSQTSSGLNTGYTF. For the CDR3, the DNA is TGTGCCAGCAGCCAGACCTCTTCTGGACTCAACACGGGCTACACCTTC.

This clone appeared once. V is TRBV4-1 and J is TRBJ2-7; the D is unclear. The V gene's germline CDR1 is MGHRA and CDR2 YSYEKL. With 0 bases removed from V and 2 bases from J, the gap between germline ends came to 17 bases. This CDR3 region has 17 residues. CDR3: CASSQDQPLGSTYEQYF. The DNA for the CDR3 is TGCGCCAGCAGCCAAGATCAACCCCTGGGCAGTACCTACGAGCAGTACTTC.

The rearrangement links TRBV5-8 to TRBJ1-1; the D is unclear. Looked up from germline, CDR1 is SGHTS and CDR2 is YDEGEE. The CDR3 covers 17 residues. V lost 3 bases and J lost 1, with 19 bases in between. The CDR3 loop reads CASSSGGGRYENTEAFF. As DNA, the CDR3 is TGTGCCAGCAGCTCTGGCGGCGGTCGGTACGAGAACACTGAAGCTTTCTTT.

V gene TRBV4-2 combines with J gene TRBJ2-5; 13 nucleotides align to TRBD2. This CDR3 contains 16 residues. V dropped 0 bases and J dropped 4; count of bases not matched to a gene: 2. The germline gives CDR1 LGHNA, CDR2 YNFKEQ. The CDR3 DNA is TGTGCCAGCAGCCAAGATAGACTAGCGGGAGGAGAGACCCAGTACTTC. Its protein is CASSQDRLAGGETQYF.

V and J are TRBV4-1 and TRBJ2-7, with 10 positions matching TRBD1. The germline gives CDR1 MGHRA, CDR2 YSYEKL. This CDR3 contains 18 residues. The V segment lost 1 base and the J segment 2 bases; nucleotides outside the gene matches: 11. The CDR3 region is CASSQGDRGALTPYEQYF. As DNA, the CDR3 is TGCGCCAGCAGCCAAGGGGACAGGGGCGCACTTACACCCTACGAGCAGTACTTC.

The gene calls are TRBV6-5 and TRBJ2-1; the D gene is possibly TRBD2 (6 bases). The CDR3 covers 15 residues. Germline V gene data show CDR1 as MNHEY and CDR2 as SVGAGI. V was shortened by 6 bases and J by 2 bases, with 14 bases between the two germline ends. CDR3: CASRPRDFAYNEQFF. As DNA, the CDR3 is TGTGCCAGCAGACCCCGGGACTTTGCCTACAATGAGCAGTTCTTC.

CDR3 protein: CASTGLAGSTGELFF. The DNA of the CDR3 is TGTGCCAGCACGGGACTAGCGGGGAGCACCGGGGAGCTGTTTTTT. This rearrangement joins TRBV7-2 to TRBJ2-2; TRBD2 agrees at 13 bases. Germline V gene data show CDR1 as SGHTA and CDR2 as FQGNSA. The V segment lost 7 bases and the J segment 4 bases; nucleotides outside the gene matches: 3. The CDR3 has 15 residues.

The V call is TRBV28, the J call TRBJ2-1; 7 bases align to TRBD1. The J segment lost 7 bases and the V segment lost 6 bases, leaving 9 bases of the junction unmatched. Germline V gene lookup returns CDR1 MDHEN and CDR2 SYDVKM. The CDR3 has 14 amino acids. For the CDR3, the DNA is TGTGCCAGCAGCCTAGGGGACAGCCCAAATGAGCAGTTCTTC. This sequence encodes CASSLGDSPNEQFF.

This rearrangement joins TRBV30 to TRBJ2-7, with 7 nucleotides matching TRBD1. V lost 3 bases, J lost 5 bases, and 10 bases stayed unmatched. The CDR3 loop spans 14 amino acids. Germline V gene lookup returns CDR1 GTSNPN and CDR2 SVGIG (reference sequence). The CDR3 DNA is TGTGCCTGGAGCGCCCTCGACAGGGCCCACGAGCAGTACTTC. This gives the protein CAWSALDRAHEQYF.